This T cell receptor (beta chain) was observed in a study of prognosis after radiotherapy for stage I lung cancer. Study-level background: Across the cohort, concurrent therapy accompanying stereotactic body radiotherapy was administered to no patient. After radiotherapy, some 15 showed no significant progression while several developed distant metastases (median 7 months).

At both of two time points, roughly 5.4 milliliters of peripheral blood were drawn. Genomic DNA was subjected to two-round multiplex PCR for amplification of TCR beta CDR3. Gene-specific primers for each TRBV and TRBJ gene drove first-round PCR. TCRdb reprocessed the multiplex PCR reads with MiXCR, giving one entry per CDR3 protein. The data contain around 16,000 distinct CDR3 sequences, under 50% of them seen just once; the ten biggest clones take up about two fifths. This clonotype was counted only a few times. CDR1 and CDR2 from the germline V gene are DFQATT and SNEGSKA (reference sequence). The V end was cut by 3 bases, the J end by 5 bases, with 14 bases between. The CDR3 is 13 amino acids.

This receptor was obtained from a donor aged 50 or older with non-small cell lung cancer. The J gene is TRBJ2-7, the V gene TRBV20-1, with D possibly TRBD2 on 6 matching bases. The sample was PBMCs, taken before or after stereotactic body radiation therapy (not recorded which). CDR3 nucleotides: TGCAGTGCTAGCGTCGGGAGATCTCACGAGCAGTACTTC. It is translated as CSASVGRSHEQYF.